This is a list of T cell receptor beta chains from one sample in a study of blood T cells in healthy people across ages. TCRdb reprocessed the 5' RACE reads via MiXCR and lists one record per CDR3 protein. The sample shows 900,000 to 950,000 distinct CDR3 sequences, about 29% of them seen only once. The data were also submitted as part of a second study, on T cells of mothers and their children.

What was sequenced was blood. The receptors derive from a woman aged 40 to 50 in good health. The CDR3 runs from the conserved cysteine through the conserved F or W. A D gene is named only where the DNA matches it firmly. Part of the rows lack a size; the others show once, few, many or a class for expanded clones.

size	V	D	J	CDR3	DNA
few	TRBV5-1	NA	TRBJ2-1	CASSPRTTRISYNEQFF	TGCGCCAGCAGCCCTCGGACTACCCGAATCTCCTACAATGAGCAGTTCTTC
few	TRBV12-3/TRBV12-4	NA	TRBJ1-4	CASSSGGEKRFF	TGTGCCAGCAGTTCAGGCGGAGAAAAACGGTTTTTT
NA	TRBV20-1	TRBD1	TRBJ1-4	CSADRDRVSNEKLFF	TGCAGTGCTGACCGGGACAGGGTGTCTAATGAAAAACTGTTTTTT
NA	TRBV2	TRBD1	TRBJ1-5	CASSDDRGQGNQPQHF	TGTGCCAGCAGCGATGACAGGGGGCAAGGCAATCAGCCCCAGCATTTT
NA	TRBV27	TRBD2	TRBJ2-1	CASSSGGPRNEQFF	TGTGCCAGCAGCTCGGGGGGGCCGAGGAATGAGCAGTTCTTC
NA	TRBV15	TRBD2	TRBJ2-4	CATSREASGDYSTKNIQYF	TGTGCCACCAGCAGAGAGGCTAGCGGGGACTACTCGACCAAAAACATTCAGTACTTC
NA	TRBV7-2	NA	TRBJ1-6	CASSPQGYNSSLHF	TGTGCCAGCAGCCCCCAGGGGTATAATTCATCCCTCCACTTT
NA	TRBV4-3	NA	TRBJ2-5	CASRRLADGETQYF	TGCGCCAGCAGGAGACTCGCCGATGGGGAGACCCAGTACTTC
NA	TRBV28	TRBD1	TRBJ2-1	CASSTTGVREQFF	TGTGCCAGCTCTACGACAGGGGTGCGTGAGCAGTTCTTC
NA	TRBV18	NA	TRBJ2-7	CASSDWGASSYEQYF	TGTGCCAGCTCAGATTGGGGGGCCTCCTCCTACGAGCAGTACTTC
NA	TRBV7-9	NA	TRBJ1-6	CAGSPGNSPLHF	TGTGCCGGCAGCCCAGGGAATTCACCCCTCCACTTT
NA	TRBV27	NA	TRBJ1-4	CASRPTVGANEKLVF	TGTGCCAGCCGTCCAACTGTGGGAGCTAATGAAAAACTGGTTTTT
NA	TRBV12-3/TRBV12-4	TRBD1	TRBJ2-3	CASSPTPGTGRGPDTQYF	TGTGCCAGCAGTCCGACCCCCGGGACAGGAAGGGGGCCAGATACGCAGTATTTT
few	TRBV28	TRBD1	TRBJ1-5	CASSLSLFNDRGRVIQPQHF	TGTGCCAGCAGTTTGTCCCTTTTTAACGACAGGGGTAGAGTCATTCAGCCCCAGCATTTT
NA	TRBV7-9	TRBD2	TRBJ2-7	CASDLAGGLSINEQYF	TGTGCCAGCGATCTAGCGGGGGGGCTTAGCATCAATGAGCAGTACTTC
few	TRBV6-1	NA	TRBJ2-1	CASRVPWSSYNEQFF	TGTGCCAGCAGAGTACCCTGGAGCTCCTACAATGAGCAGTTCTTC
few	TRBV7-8	TRBD1	TRBJ2-6	CASSLSGQIAGLSGANVLTF	TGTGCCAGCAGCCTATCGGGACAGATTGCAGGTCTATCTGGGGCCAACGTCCTGACTTTC
NA	TRBV11-2	TRBD1	TRBJ1-1	CASSFGGQGRRGTEAFF	TGTGCCAGCAGCTTCGGTGGACAGGGGAGGAGGGGCACTGAAGCTTTCTTT